The entry that follows covers one TCR beta chain sequence. The data were obtained in a study of blood T cell repertoires in COVID-19. The overall study: T cells, B-cell-depleted T cells, or PBMCs supplied cDNA or gDNA.

As handled by the study authors: For nucleated cells, counts were estimated from reference gene primer amplification. Repertoires were generated with immunoSEQ multiplex PCR, while TCRdb's copy carries only in-frame clones and drops some. D and trimming were read from the DNA, whereas the V and J calls and clone size are those reported in that table. The sample holds 90,000 to 150,000 clones, approximately 81% seen once. V dropped 3 bases and J dropped 2 bases, with 14 bases sitting between them. The germline gives CDR1 SNHLY, CDR2 FYNNEI. The CDR3 loop spans 15 amino acids. The receptor's source is a woman older than 75 with acute or convalescent COVID-19. Material for sequencing was peripheral blood. The V call is TRBV2, the J call TRBJ2-7; TRBD1 might be the D (6 bases). CDR3 coding DNA: TGTGCCAGCAGTGAGTCCAGGGGAATCCCCTACGAGCAGTACTTC. It specifies CASSESRGIPYEQYF.